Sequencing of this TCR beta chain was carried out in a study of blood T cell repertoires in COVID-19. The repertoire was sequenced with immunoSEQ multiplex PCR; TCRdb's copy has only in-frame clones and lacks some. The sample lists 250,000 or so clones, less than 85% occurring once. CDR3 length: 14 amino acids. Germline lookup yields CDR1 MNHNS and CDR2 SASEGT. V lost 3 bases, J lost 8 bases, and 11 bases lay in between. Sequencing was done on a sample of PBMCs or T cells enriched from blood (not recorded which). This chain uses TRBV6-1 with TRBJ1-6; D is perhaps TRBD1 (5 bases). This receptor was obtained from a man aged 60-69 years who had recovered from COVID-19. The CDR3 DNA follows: TGTGCCAGCAGTGACAGGGTCCGGGATTCACCCCTCCACTTT. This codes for CASSDRVRDSPLHF.